These 9 T cell receptor beta chains came from one sample sequenced in a study of blood T cell repertoires in COVID-19. Clones were sequenced by immunoSEQ multiplex PCR, and TCRdb holds only the in-frame ones, with some missing. This table holds about 50,000 clones, more than 75% found once. Sequencing was done on a sample of peripheral blood. The receptors shown here come from a woman over 75 with COVID-19, enrolled during active disease.

The chain joins TRBV20-1 to TRBJ2-7; tentatively, D is TRBD2 (5 bases). The V end was cut by 1 base, the J end by 7 bases, with 8 bases between. Germline V lookup: CDR1 DFQATT, CDR2 SNEGSKA (reference sequence). The CDR3 is 11 residues long. CDR3 in amino acids: CSARVRGEQYF. CDR3 bases: TGCAGTGCTAGAGTCCGAGGGGAGCAGTACTTC.

V and J are TRBV9 and TRBJ1-2; D may be TRBD1 (6 bases). Germline CDR1 SGDLS, CDR2 YYNGEE. V lost 3 bases and J 8 bases, leaving 14 bases between the germline ends. The CDR3 is 13 residues long. CDR3 amino acids: CASSANRDRGYTF. The CDR3 DNA follows: TGTGCCAGCAGCGCCAACAGGGATCGAGGCTACACCTTC.

The chain is built from TRBV5-1 and TRBJ2-1; TRBD1 aligns across 8 bases. J gave up 1 base and V 4 bases, and 13 bases lay outside the gene matches. Germline assignment: CDR1 SGHRS and CDR2 YFSETQ. This CDR3 comprises 18 residues. CDR3 sequence (DNA): TGCGCCAGCAGCCCCGGACAGGGTCGTTCCTCGTCCTACAATGAGCAGTTCTTC. This translates into CASSPGQGRSSSYNEQFF.

This CDR3 is CASSQSTGSNEKLFF. CDR3 sequence (DNA): TGTGCCAGCAGTCAATCGACAGGCTCTAATGAAAAACTGTTTTTT. The chain uses TRBV6-6 and TRBJ1-4; weak D call: TRBD1 (6 bases). Trimming left V 5 bases short and J 3 bases short, with 13 bases between. CDR1 and CDR2 from the germline V gene are MNHNY and SVGAGI (reference sequence). The CDR3 is 15 residues long.

V is TRBV2 and J is TRBJ1-2; possible D gene TRBD1, 6 bases. The CDR3 consists of 14 residues. V was trimmed by 8 bases and J by 7 bases, leaving 20 bases between them. The germline V gene has CDR1 SNHLY and CDR2 FYNNEI. CDR3 region: CASEMLRGGPGYTF. In nucleotides, the CDR3 is TGTGCCAGCGAGATGCTACGAGGGGGTCCTGGCTACACCTTC.

The V call is TRBV7-9, the J call TRBJ1-6; weak D call: TRBD1 (5 bases). Germline values: CDR1 SEHNR, CDR2 FQNEAQ (reference sequence). There are 12 residues in the CDR3. V dropped 4 bases and J dropped 10 bases, with 8 bases sitting between them. CDR3 sequence reads: CASSSQVSPLHF. As DNA, the CDR3 is TGTGCCAGCAGCTCACAGGTGTCACCCCTCCACTTT.

The chain has TRBV23-1 and TRBJ1-1, with D possibly TRBD1 on 5 matching bases. TRBV23-1 qualifies as an ORF whose function is uncertain. The V gene lost 8 bases and the J gene lost 1 base, with 29 bases spanning the gap. The CDR3 spans 19 residues. The DNA of the CDR3 is TGCGCCAGCCCACGATTTACAGGCCCCAAGTTTACATCGAACACTGAAGCTTTCTTT. Translated: CASPRFTGPKFTSNTEAFF.

This sequence joins TRBV5-1 and TRBJ2-4; a possible D gene is TRBD2 (6 bases). The CDR3 loop spans 15 amino acids. Germline CDR1 and CDR2: SGHRS and YFSETQ. The V end was cut by 3 bases, the J end by 0 bases, with 10 bases between. This CDR3 reads CASSSGEVAKNIQYF. CDR3 coding DNA: TGCGCCAGCAGCTCCGGGGAGGTAGCCAAAAACATTCAGTACTTC.

In this sample, this clone turned up a few times. The chain links TRBV6-5 to TRBJ1-2, with 8 bases identical to TRBD1. From germline, CDR1 is MNHEY and CDR2 SVGAGI. The CDR3 covers 11 residues. The ends lost 7 bases at V and 9 bases at J; junction bases unmatched: 4. The CDR3 spells CASTQGASYTF. CDR3 sequence (DNA): TGTGCCAGCACTCAGGGGGCCAGCTACACCTTC.